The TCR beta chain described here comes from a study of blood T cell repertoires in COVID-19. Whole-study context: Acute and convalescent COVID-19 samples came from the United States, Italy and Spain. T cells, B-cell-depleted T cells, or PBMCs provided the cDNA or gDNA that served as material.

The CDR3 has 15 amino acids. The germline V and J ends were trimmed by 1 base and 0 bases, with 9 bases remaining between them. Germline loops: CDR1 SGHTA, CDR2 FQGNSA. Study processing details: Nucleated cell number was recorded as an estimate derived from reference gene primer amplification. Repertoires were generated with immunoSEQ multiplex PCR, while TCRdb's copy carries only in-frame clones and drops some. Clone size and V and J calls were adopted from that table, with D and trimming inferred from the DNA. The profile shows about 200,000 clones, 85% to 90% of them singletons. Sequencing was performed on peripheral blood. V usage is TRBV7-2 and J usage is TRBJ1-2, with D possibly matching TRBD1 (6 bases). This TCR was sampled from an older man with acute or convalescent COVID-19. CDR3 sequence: CASSLGGPSNYGYTF. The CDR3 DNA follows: TGTGCCAGCAGCTTAGGGGGGCCTTCTAACTATGGCTACACCTTC.